These 22 T cell receptor beta chains were sequenced from one sample in a study of early T cells in non-severe SARS-CoV-2 infection. Using its own MiXCR run on the 5' RACE reads, TCRdb lists one record per CDR3 protein. Counted here are around 60,000 distinct CDR3 sequences, 15% to 20% occurring once; the ten biggest clones make up roughly 9%. The source was whole blood, collected at baseline. The receptor set was obtained from an adult who was a healthcare worker with PCR-confirmed SARS-CoV-2 infection or an uninfected control (not recorded which).

This clonotype was detected a few times. The chain couples TRBV9 to TRBJ2-2, with 7 bases aligning to TRBD1. Germline V gene sequence: CDR1 SGDLS, CDR2 YYNGEE. With V trimmed by 4 bases and J by 0 bases, 6 bases remained unmatched. This CDR3 comprises 16 residues. The CDR3, as DNA: TGTGCCAGCAGCCCCAGGGACAGCGCGAACACCGGGGAGCTGTTTTTT. Amino acid sequence: CASSPRDSANTGELFF.

This clonotype was observed a handful of times. This chain connects TRBV12-3 or TRBV12-4 to TRBJ2-3; no firm D call. The CDR3 runs to 11 residues. Between the trimmed V and J ends, which lost 4 bases and 2 bases, there was a span of 1 base. CDR3 sequence: CASSSTDTQYF. In DNA, the CDR3 is TGTGCCAGCAGTTCCACAGATACGCAGTATTTT.

This clonotype was seen many times. The chain recombines TRBV25-1 with TRBJ2-7; D is perhaps TRBD1 (6 bases). V shed 6 bases and J shed 3 bases, with 6 bases lying between them. Germline assignment: CDR1 MGHDK and CDR2 SYGVNS. The CDR3 spans 11 residues. CDR3 nucleotides: TGTGCCAGCAGACAGGGCTACGAGCAGTACTTC. Translated, it gives CASRQGYEQYF.

J is TRBJ2-2 and V is TRBV12-3 or TRBV12-4; D might be TRBD2 (5 bases). This CDR3 has 14 amino acids. V was shortened by 5 bases and J by 6 bases, with 13 bases between the two germline ends. The CDR3 nucleotides read TGTGCCAGCAGTACCACGGGGATATCCGGGGAGCTGTTTTTT. Its translation is CASSTTGISGELFF.

This clonotype appeared a few times. This chain joins TRBV7-2 and TRBJ2-1; D is possibly TRBD1 (6 bases). This CDR3 contains 15 residues. V lost 1 base and J lost 0, with 7 bases in between. Germline V gene lookup returns CDR1 SGHTA and CDR2 FQGNSA. As DNA, the CDR3 is TGTGCCAGCAGCTTAGGACAGGTCTCCTACAATGAGCAGTTCTTC. Protein sequence: CASSLGQVSYNEQFF.

Only a few counts were recorded for this clonotype. The chain joins TRBV6-6 to TRBJ1-1; D ambiguous. Germline-derived CDR1 and CDR2 are MNHNY and SVGAGI (reference sequence). The CDR3 runs to 13 residues. V lost 5 bases and J lost 0, with 7 bases in between. This CDR3 reads CASSTSMNTEAFF. The CDR3 nucleotides read TGTGCCAGCAGTACATCCATGAACACTGAAGCTTTCTTT.

On this clonotype: The germline gene is not matched at one end of the junction; a read error may be the cause. The chain uses TRBV11-2 and TRBJ2-2; 9 bases align to TRBD1. The CDR3 sequence is 18 residues long. Germline CDR1 reads SGHAT; CDR2 reads FQNNGV. Here the CDR3 reads CASSLRTGVFMNTGEQFF. The CDR3 DNA is TGTGCCAGCAGCTTGCGGACAGGGGTCTTCATGAACACCGGGGAGCAGTTTTTT.

This clonotype has only a few counts. J is TRBJ1-3 and V is TRBV6-1; 7 bases fit TRBD1. CDR1 MNHNS and CDR2 SASEGT come from the germline V gene. V gave up 4 bases and J gave up 0 bases; unmatched junction bases: 3. CDR3 length equals 15 residues. The CDR3 spells CASSVTGASGNTIYF. The CDR3 DNA reads TGTGCCAGCAGTGTTACAGGGGCCTCTGGAAACACCATATATTTT.

This clonotype showed up just a few times. The V and J genes are TRBV6-6 and TRBJ1-6; no definite D call. CDR1 is MNHNY and CDR2 is SVGAGI in the germline V gene (reference sequence). CDR3 length equals 13 residues. Trimming left V 7 bases short and J 8 bases short, with 12 bases between. CDR3 loop: CASTLEGYSPLHF. DNA for the CDR3: TGTGCCAGCACCCTCGAGGGTTATTCACCCCTCCACTTT.

This clonotype was recorded at least ten times. The chain combines TRBV24-1 with TRBJ1-1; no clear D gene. Trimming removed 6 bases from V and 0 bases from J, with 10 bases in between. CDR3 length equals 14 residues. Germline-derived CDR1 and CDR2 are KGHDR and SFDVKD. In DNA form, the CDR3 reads TGTGCCACCAGTAAGGACTCAGTGAACACTGAAGCTTTCTTT. Its translation is CATSKDSVNTEAFF.

A few counts support this clonotype. As DNA, the CDR3 is TGTGCCAGCAGCTTGGGCAGGGGCCATGGCCAAGAGACCCAGTACTTC. Translation gives CASSLGRGHGQETQYF. The J gene is TRBJ2-5, the V gene TRBV5-4, with D tentatively TRBD1 (6 bases). Trimming removed 0 bases at V and 1 base at J, with 13 bases between. Germline-derived CDR1 and CDR2 are SGHNT and YYREEE (reference sequence). The CDR3 loop spans 16 amino acids.

This clonotype was detected a few times. The J gene is TRBJ2-2, the V gene TRBV10-2; D ambiguous. The V gene's germline CDR1 is WSHSY and CDR2 SAAADI. The CDR3 length is 16 residues. V shed 3 bases and J shed 0 bases, with 11 bases lying between them. The CDR3 region is CASSDRVNANTGELFF. CDR3 DNA sequence: TGCGCCAGCAGTGATCGCGTAAACGCGAACACCGGGGAGCTGTTTTTT.

This clonotype was detected only a few times. V gene TRBV6-6 combines with J gene TRBJ1-2, with 7 bases fitting TRBD1. The CDR3 runs to 14 residues. The ends lost 6 bases at V and 5 bases at J; junction bases unmatched: 9. Germline CDR1 is MNHNY and CDR2 is SVGAGI (reference sequence). CDR3 sequence reads: CASSRRQGDYGYTF. In nucleotides, the CDR3 is TGTGCCAGCAGCCGCCGACAGGGAGATTATGGCTACACCTTC.

This clonotype was counted at least ten times. The chain joins TRBV6-1 to TRBJ2-3, with TRBD1 matching 8 bases. CDR3 size: 15 residues. V trimming: 3 bases; J trimming: 2 bases; junction bases outside the gene matches: 4. Germline CDR1 reads MNHNS; CDR2 reads SASEGT. This CDR3 is CASSDTGGFTDTQYF. DNA for the CDR3: TGTGCCAGCAGTGATACAGGGGGATTCACAGATACGCAGTATTTT.

This chain links TRBV7-9 with TRBJ1-5; the D is unclear. This CDR3 contains 14 residues. The germline V gene encodes CDR1 SEHNR and CDR2 FQNEAQ (reference sequence). The V gene lost 4 bases and the J gene lost 2 bases, with 9 bases spanning the gap. The CDR3 loop is CASSSKERNQPQHF. DNA of the CDR3: TGTGCCAGCAGCTCGAAGGAACGCAATCAGCCCCAGCATTTT.

This clonotype was counted many times. The chain combines TRBV12-3 or TRBV12-4 with TRBJ2-2, with a tentative D call TRBD1 (5 bases). Trimming took off 5 bases at V and 0 bases at J, with 10 bases between the two ends. This CDR3 is 15 amino acids long. The CDR3 here is CASSNRPPNTGELFF. The CDR3 DNA is TGTGCCAGCAGTAACAGGCCACCGAACACCGGGGAGCTGTTTTTT.

This clonotype appeared a few times. CDR3 bases: TGTGCCAGCAGCCCCCAGACACAGCAAGAGACCCAGTACTTC. As protein: CASSPQTQQETQYF. V and J are TRBV28 and TRBJ2-5, with D hard to call. CDR3 length equals 14 residues. Trimming pared 6 bases from V and 2 bases from J, leaving 13 bases between. The germline gives CDR1 MDHEN, CDR2 SYDVKM. Combining the CDR3 with reference TRBV28 and TRBJ2-5 gives the whole variable domain DVKVTQSSRYLVKRTGEKVFLECVQDMDHENMFWYRQDPGLGLRLIYFSYDVKMKEKGDIPEGYSVSREKKERFSLILESASTNQTSMYLCASSPQTQQETQYFGPGTRLLVL.

The gene calls are TRBV28 and TRBJ2-7; no clear D. Germline assignment: CDR1 MDHEN and CDR2 SYDVKM. There are 11 residues in the CDR3. V lost 3 bases to trimming and J lost 5 bases, with 5 bases between them. CDR3 nucleotide sequence: TGTGCCAGCAGTTTCCCCGACGAGCAGTACTTC. It codes for CASSFPDEQYF.

This clonotype was detected only once. The rearrangement joins TRBV6-2 or TRBV6-3 to TRBJ2-3; 10 nucleotides align to TRBD2. CDR3 length: 17 residues. Germline V gene lookup returns CDR1 MNHEY and CDR2 SVGEGT. The trim removed 0 bases at V and 5 bases at J, leaving 8 bases unmatched. CDR3 protein: CASSYSGLAGVIDTQYF. Here the CDR3 DNA reads TGTGCCAGCAGTTACTCCGGCCTAGCGGGAGTGATAGATACGCAGTATTTT.

A few counts support this clonotype. V gene TRBV20-1 combines with J gene TRBJ1-4; D might be TRBD1 (5 bases). CDR1 and CDR2 (germline): DFQATT, SNEGSKA (reference sequence). The CDR3 has 13 residues. V was pared by 7 bases and J by 3 bases, with 12 bases between. CDR3 DNA: TGCAGTGGGAGGGGCCATGCTAATGAAAAACTGTTTTTT. It encodes CSGRGHANEKLFF.

The rearrangement links TRBV19 to TRBJ1-2; D is possibly TRBD1 (5 bases). Germline V lookup: CDR1 LNHDA, CDR2 SQIVND (reference sequence). Trimming pared 1 base from V and 6 bases from J, leaving 9 bases between. CDR3 length: 13 amino acids. The CDR3 spells CASSIVETDGYTF. The CDR3 nucleotides read TGTGCCAGTAGTATAGTCGAGACAGATGGCTACACCTTC. Based on the CDR3 plus reference TRBV19 and TRBJ1-2, the full variable domain is DGGITQSPKYLFRKEGQNVTLSCEQNLNHDAMYWYRQDPGQGLRLIYYSQIVNDFQKGDIAEGYSVSREKKESFPLTVTSAQKNPTAFYLCASSIVETDGYTFGSGTRLTVV.

V and J are TRBV6-1 and TRBJ1-5; 7 nucleotides align to TRBD1. This CDR3 contains 15 residues. V lost 6 bases to trimming and J lost 6 bases; unmatched junction nucleotides: 11. CDR1 is MNHNS, CDR2 SASEGT, per germline. CDR3 sequence reads: CASSLDRVQVQPQHF. DNA of the CDR3: TGTGCCAGCAGCCTCGACAGGGTCCAAGTTCAGCCCCAGCATTTT.